Below, 11 T cell receptor beta chains from the same sample are listed, as sequenced in a study of T cells in Graves' hyperthyroidism and ophthalmopathy. Amplification of TCR beta CDR3 regions was performed using RNA transcripts as template. The HTBI primer set served for first-round RT-PCR of the TCR CDR3. TCRdb re-analysed the multiplex PCR reads in MiXCR, keeping a single row per CDR3 protein. The sample includes 550,000 to 800,000 distinct CDR3 sequences, 15% to 20% of them seen just once. Sequences were obtained from blood. Receptor source: a man aged 50-59 years with Graves' hyperthyroidism.

The chain has TRBV28 and TRBJ1-2; 8 bases are shared with TRBD1. The V segment lost 6 bases and the J segment 12 bases; nucleotides outside the gene matches: 9. The CDR3 has 12 residues. Per germline, CDR1 MDHEN and CDR2 SYDVKM. DNA for the CDR3: TGTGCCAGCAGCGACTACAGGGGGGTAGACACCTTC. Its protein product is CASSDYRGVDTF.

This clonotype was detected many times. This CDR3 reads CASSSNSPLHF. CDR3 DNA sequence: TGTGCCAGCAGCTCCAATTCACCCCTCCACTTT. The chain has TRBV11-2 and TRBJ1-6; unclear D gene. The CDR3 totals 11 residues. V was trimmed by 4 bases and J by 7 bases, leaving 2 bases between them. The germline CDR1 and CDR2 sequences are SGHAT and FQNNGV.

The chain couples TRBV6-2 or TRBV6-3 to TRBJ2-4; 9 nucleotides agree with TRBD2. Trimming removed 2 bases from V and 0 bases from J; junction bases left unmatched: 2. This CDR3 has 16 amino acids. The germline CDR1 and CDR2 sequences are MNHEY and SVGEGT. CDR3 residues: CASSYGGRVAKNIQYF. The CDR3 region has the DNA TGTGCCAGCAGTTACGGCGGGAGGGTAGCCAAAAACATTCAGTACTTC.

This clonotype was counted at least ten times. The V and J genes are TRBV6-2 or TRBV6-3 and TRBJ2-1; TRBD2 matches 9 bases. Germline values: CDR1 MNHEY, CDR2 SVGEGT. V shed 0 bases and J 3 bases; nucleotides not matched to a gene: 6. The CDR3 consists of 17 residues. CDR3 DNA: TGTGCCAGCAGTTACTCAGGCGCGGGAGGGGACTACAATGAGCAGTTCTTC. Encoded protein: CASSYSGAGGDYNEQFF.

This clonotype was detected a few times. V and J are TRBV27 and TRBJ2-7, with 8 bases lining up with TRBD1. Losses at the gene ends were 0 bases for V and 4 bases for J; bases not matched to a gene: 5. Germline V gives CDR1 MNHEY, CDR2 SMNVEV (reference sequence). CDR3 length: 15 residues. The CDR3 spells CASSLSQGAWYEQYF. The CDR3 DNA follows: TGTGCCAGCAGTTTATCGCAGGGGGCATGGTACGAGCAGTACTTC.

This clonotype was counted many times. The V call is TRBV12-3 or TRBV12-4, the J call TRBJ1-4, with D maybe TRBD1 (6 bases). Between the trimmed V and J ends, which lost 6 bases and 8 bases, there was a span of 19 bases. The CDR3 sequence is 15 residues long. CDR3 residues: CASRRGGQGAEKLFF. CDR3 DNA: TGTGCCAGCAGGCGTGGGGGGCAGGGTGCGGAAAAACTGTTTTTT.

This clonotype was detected ten times or more. The chain uses TRBV5-1 and TRBJ2-1; D unclear. The V gene's germline CDR1 is SGHRS and CDR2 YFSETQ. V was clipped by 0 bases and J by 4 bases, with 11 bases between them. The CDR3 has 15 amino acids. CDR3 nucleotides: TGCGCCAGCAGCTTGGACCGCTCGCGGTACAATGAGCAGTTCTTC. It specifies CASSLDRSRYNEQFF.

This chain links TRBV6-2 or TRBV6-3 with TRBJ1-5; 8 positions match TRBD1. The CDR3 contains 15 residues. Germline CDR1 reads MNHEY; CDR2 reads SVGEGT. Losses at the gene ends were 6 bases for V and 2 bases for J; bases not matched to a gene: 6. CDR3 nucleotide sequence: TGTGCCAGCAGCCAGACAGGGGAACGCAATCAGCCCCAGCATTTT. As protein: CASSQTGERNQPQHF.

The chain uses TRBV30 and TRBJ2-5; no firm D call. Germline CDR1 is GTSNPN and CDR2 is SVGIG (reference sequence). V was pared by 4 bases and J by 2 bases, with 17 bases between. The CDR3 sequence is 15 residues long. CDR3 nucleotides: TGTGCCTGGACCTCGATAGGAAATGCACAAGAGACCCAGTACTTC. Its translation is CAWTSIGNAQETQYF. The variable domain in full, with the rest retrieved from reference TRBV30 and TRBJ2-5, is SQTIHQWPATLVQPVGSPLSLECTVEGTSNPNLYWYRQAAGRGLQLLFYSVGIGQISSEVPQNLSASRPQDRQFILSSKKLLLSDSGFYLCAWTSIGNAQETQYFGPGTRLLVL.

This clonotype was detected ten times or more. The chain joins TRBV10-2 to TRBJ1-1, with unresolved D. V lost 0 bases to trimming and J lost 4 bases, with 9 bases between them. CDR1 is WSHSY, CDR2 SAAADI, per germline. The CDR3 has 14 amino acids. CDR3 in amino acids: CASSESRFSTEAFF. The DNA of the CDR3 is TGCGCCAGCAGTGAGTCACGGTTTTCCACTGAAGCTTTCTTT.

This clonotype was observed many times. This chain joins TRBV10-3 and TRBJ2-5; D gene unclear. The CDR3 runs 11 residues. V lost 2 bases and J 5 bases, leaving 3 bases between the germline ends. Germline CDR1 and CDR2: ENHRY and SYGVKD. The CDR3 loop reads CAISERETQYF. As DNA, the CDR3 is TGTGCCATCAGTGAGAGGGAGACCCAGTACTTC.